The present TCR beta chain was sequenced within a study of T cell responses to AZD1222 COVID-19 vaccine. Trimming cost V 4 bases and J 7 bases, with 11 bases left between them. There are 12 residues in the CDR3. Germline V gene sequence: CDR1 SGDLS, CDR2 YYNGEE. The table came from immunoSEQ multiplex PCR; TCRdb's copy has only in-frame clones and leaves some out. Here the sample spans about 120,000 clones, over 85% being singletons. The genes are TRBV9 and TRBJ2-5; D possibly corresponds to TRBD1 (7 bases). The starting material was peripheral blood, obtained on day 0 of AZD1222 vaccination. The TCR originated in an adult in good health. The CDR3 DNA reads as TGTGCCAGCAGCCCAGGGGGGAGGACCCAGTACTTC. It encodes CASSPGGRTQYF.